These 11 T cell receptor beta chains were sequenced from one sample in a study of cytomegalovirus exposure and HLA in healthy donors. Primers for the PCR totalled 60 Vbeta and 13 Jbeta. Data came from immunoSEQ multiplex PCR; TCRdb stores just in-frame clones and leaves some out. The table includes 80,000 to 95,000 clones, roughly three quarters detected once. The sample taken for sequencing was PBMCs. These TCRs come from a woman aged 40 to 50 in good health and CMV-seropositive.

The V gene is TRBV5-1, the J gene TRBJ1-1, with 7 bases matching TRBD1. Trimming at V came to 4 bases and at J to 1 base, leaving 7 bases not matched to a gene. Germline loops: CDR1 SGHRS, CDR2 YFSETQ. The CDR3 is made up of 15 amino acids. The CDR3 loop reads CASSGGTVRNTEAFF. DNA of the CDR3: TGCGCCAGCAGCGGGGGGACAGTACGGAACACTGAAGCTTTCTTT.

The chain links TRBV28 to TRBJ1-2, with 12 bases lining up with TRBD1. CDR3 length: 16 residues. J gave up 5 bases and V 3 bases, and 7 bases lay outside the gene matches. The V gene's germline CDR1 is MDHEN and CDR2 SYDVKM. The CDR3 protein is CASSLGGTGGVYGYTF. CDR3 bases: TGTGCCAGCAGTTTGGGTGGGACAGGGGGCGTTTATGGCTACACCTTC.

This clone showed up just once. CDR3 protein: CASSAPQGGEQYF. CDR3 in DNA: TGTGCCAGCAGCGCCCCCCAGGGCGGGGAGCAGTACTTC. The chain carries TRBV9 and TRBJ2-5; a weak D match, TRBD2 (6 bases). Between the trimmed V and J ends, which lost 3 bases and 11 bases, there was a span of 17 bases. CDR1 and CDR2 (germline): SGDLS, YYNGEE. The CDR3 runs 13 residues.

The chain's CDR3 is CASSQGANPLGYEQYF. The CDR3 coding sequence is TGTGCCAGCAGCCAGGGGGCGAATCCTCTGGGCTACGAGCAGTACTTC. V usage is TRBV27 and J usage is TRBJ2-7, with TRBD1 identical over 8 bases. Germline CDR1 MNHEY, CDR2 SMNVEV (reference sequence). J was trimmed by 3 bases and V by 6 bases; bases with no gene match: 13. The CDR3 contains 16 residues.

This clone was counted between two and nine times. V is TRBV5-1 and J is TRBJ2-7; perhaps TRBD1 as D (6 bases). The V end was cut by 4 bases, the J end by 4 bases, with 12 bases between. CDR1 and CDR2 from the germline V gene are SGHRS and YFSETQ. The CDR3 runs 13 residues. The CDR3 reads CASSQGGFYEQYF. CDR3 nucleotide sequence: TGCGCCAGCAGCCAAGGGGGATTTTACGAGCAGTACTTC.

The chain recombines TRBV4-1 with TRBJ2-5; 7 positions agree with TRBD2. Trimming took 0 bases from V and 4 from J; bases not matched to a gene: 14. Germline V gene data show CDR1 as MGHRA and CDR2 as YSYEKL. The CDR3 runs 18 residues. CDR3 coding DNA: TGCGCCAGCAGCCAAGAAAAAGCGGGGTGGTGGGTTGGAGAGACCCAGTACTTC. Translated, it gives CASSQEKAGWWVGETQYF.

The chain couples TRBV4-3 to TRBJ1-1, with 7 bases identical to TRBD1. The CDR3 consists of 15 residues. CDR1 and CDR2 (germline): LGHNA, YSLEER. The J segment lost 4 bases and the V segment lost 3 bases, leaving 8 bases of the junction unmatched. The DNA for the CDR3 is TGCGCCAGCAGCCAGACCGACAGGGCGGTCACTGAAGCTTTCTTT. Protein: CASSQTDRAVTEAFF.

This sequence joins TRBV27 and TRBJ2-5, with D tentatively TRBD1 (5 bases). This CDR3 has 14 residues. Trimming shortened V by 8 bases and J by 2 bases, and 15 bases separated the two germline ends. Germline loops: CDR1 MNHEY, CDR2 SMNVEV (reference sequence). In DNA form, the CDR3 reads TGTGCCAGCCGCAACCTACAGGCTCAAGAGACCCAGTACTTC. The encoded protein is CASRNLQAQETQYF.

This clone was counted a single time. This CDR3 reads CSVVTGGPGGTQYF. The CDR3 coding sequence is TGCAGCGTTGTGACGGGGGGGCCGGGAGGGACCCAGTACTTC. The chain couples TRBV29-1 to TRBJ2-5; TRBD2 matches at 8 bases. The CDR3 spans 14 residues. Germline V CDR1 and CDR2: SQVTM, ANQGSEA. V lost 4 bases and J lost 7; bases outside the gene matches: 11.

This chain uses TRBV27 with TRBJ2-7; 7 bases align to TRBD2. This CDR3 spans 15 amino acids. Germline assignment: CDR1 MNHEY and CDR2 SMNVEV (reference sequence). The ends lost 0 bases at V and 4 bases at J; junction bases unmatched: 6. The CDR3 region has the DNA TGTGCCAGCAGTTTATCGCGGGAGAGCCTATACGAGCAGTACTTC. As protein: CASSLSRESLYEQYF.

The chain joins TRBV4-3 to TRBJ2-5; a weak D match, TRBD1 (5 bases). The V gene's germline CDR1 is LGHNA and CDR2 YSLEER. Trimming left V 0 bases short and J 5 bases short, with 10 bases between. The CDR3 is 14 amino acids. As DNA, the CDR3 is TGCGCCAGCAGCCAAGAGGCAGGGATTGAGACCCAGTACTTC. This sequence encodes CASSQEAGIETQYF.